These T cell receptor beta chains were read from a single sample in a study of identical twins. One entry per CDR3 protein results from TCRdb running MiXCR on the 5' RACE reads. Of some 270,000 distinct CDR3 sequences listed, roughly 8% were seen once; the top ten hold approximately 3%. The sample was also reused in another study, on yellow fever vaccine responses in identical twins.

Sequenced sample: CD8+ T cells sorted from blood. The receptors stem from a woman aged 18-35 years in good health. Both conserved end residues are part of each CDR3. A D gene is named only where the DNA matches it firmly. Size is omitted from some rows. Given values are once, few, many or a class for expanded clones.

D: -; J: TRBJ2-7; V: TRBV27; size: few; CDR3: CASSLGIFYEQYF; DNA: TGTGCCAGCAGTTTAGGGATCTTTTACGAGCAGTACTTC
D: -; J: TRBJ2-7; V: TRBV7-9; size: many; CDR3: CASSLAGLYEQYF; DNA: TGTGCCAGCAGTTTAGCAGGCTTATACGAGCAGTACTTC
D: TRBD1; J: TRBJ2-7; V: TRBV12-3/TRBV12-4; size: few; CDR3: CASSAPGQTYSYEQYF; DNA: TGTGCCAGCAGCGCCCCGGGACAGACCTACTCCTACGAGCAGTACTTC
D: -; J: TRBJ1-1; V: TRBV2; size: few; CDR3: CASSDETANEAFF; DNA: TGTGCCAGCAGTGACGAGACGGCAAATGAAGCTTTCTTT
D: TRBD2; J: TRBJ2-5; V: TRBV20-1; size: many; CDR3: CSAYEGREGGKTQYF; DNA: TGCAGTGCTTACGAAGGACGGGAGGGGGGGAAGACCCAGTACTTC
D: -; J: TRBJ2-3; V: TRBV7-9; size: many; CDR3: CASSPLGTEASTDTQYF; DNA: TGTGCCAGCAGCCCCCTCGGGACCGAAGCTAGCACAGATACGCAGTATTTT
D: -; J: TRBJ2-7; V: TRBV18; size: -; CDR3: CASSPSPAGPYEQYF; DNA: TGTGCCAGCTCACCATCTCCGGCAGGACCCTACGAGCAGTACTTC
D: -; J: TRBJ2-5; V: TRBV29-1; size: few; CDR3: CSVTQETQYF; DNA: TGCAGCGTTACCCAAGAGACCCAGTACTTC
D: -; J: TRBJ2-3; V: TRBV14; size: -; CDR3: CASSHSSARRDTQYF; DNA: TGTGCCAGCAGCCATTCCTCGGCCCGAAGAGATACGCAGTATTTT
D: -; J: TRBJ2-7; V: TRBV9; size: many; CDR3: CASSGAETYEQYF; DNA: TGTGCCAGCAGCGGGGCAGAAACCTACGAGCAGTACTTC
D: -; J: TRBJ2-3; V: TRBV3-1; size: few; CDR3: CASSQGRGPVAGDVDTQYF; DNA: TGTGCCAGCAGCCAGGGCAGGGGGCCGGTAGCGGGAGACGTAGATACGCAGTATTTT
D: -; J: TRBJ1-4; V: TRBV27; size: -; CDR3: CASSLTSSGIEKLFF; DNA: TGTGCCAGCAGCCTAACGTCGTCAGGGATCGAAAAACTGTTTTTT
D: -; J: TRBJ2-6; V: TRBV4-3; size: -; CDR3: CASSQGVRTYSGANVLTF; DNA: TGCGCCAGCAGCCAAGGGGTCCGAACCTACTCTGGGGCCAACGTCCTGACTTTC
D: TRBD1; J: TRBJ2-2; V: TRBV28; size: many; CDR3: CASSPGQGHTGELFF; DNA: TGTGCCAGCAGTCCAGGACAGGGCCACACCGGGGAGCTGTTTTTT
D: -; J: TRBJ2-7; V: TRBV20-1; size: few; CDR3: CSARGHSKDMGSYEQYF; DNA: TGCAGTGCTAGAGGGCATTCGAAGGACATGGGATCCTACGAGCAGTACTTC
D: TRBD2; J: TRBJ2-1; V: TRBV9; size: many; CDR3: CASSEGLAGVHIHEQFF; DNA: TGTGCCAGCAGCGAAGGACTAGCGGGAGTCCATATCCATGAGCAGTTCTTC
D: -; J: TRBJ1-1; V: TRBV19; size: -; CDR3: CASNVDRKMNTEAFF; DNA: TGTGCCAGTAACGTGGACAGAAAAATGAACACTGAAGCTTTCTTT
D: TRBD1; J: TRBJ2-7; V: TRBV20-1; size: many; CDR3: CSSTDRGLPSYEQYF; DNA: TGCAGTTCGACAGACAGGGGGCTCCCCTCCTACGAGCAGTACTTC
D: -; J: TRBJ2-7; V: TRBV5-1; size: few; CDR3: CASSVEGGISYEQYF; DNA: TGCGCCAGCAGCGTGGAGGGGGGGATCTCCTACGAGCAGTACTTC
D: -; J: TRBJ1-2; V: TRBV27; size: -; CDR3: CASLRPGQGYTF; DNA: TGTGCCAGCCTCCGGCCGGGGCAGGGCTACACCTTC
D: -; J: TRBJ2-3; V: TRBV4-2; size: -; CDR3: CASSDSAREYTDTQYF; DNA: TGTGCCAGCAGCGATTCGGCCAGGGAATACACAGATACGCAGTATTTT
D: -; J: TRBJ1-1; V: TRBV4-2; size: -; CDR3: CASREYSKNTEAFF; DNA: TGTGCCAGCAGGGAATACAGTAAGAACACTGAAGCTTTCTTT
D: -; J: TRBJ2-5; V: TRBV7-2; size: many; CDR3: CASSLVAPYQETQYF; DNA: TGTGCCAGCAGCTTAGTAGCACCGTACCAAGAGACCCAGTACTTC
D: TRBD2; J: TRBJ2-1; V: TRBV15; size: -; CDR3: CATSIGGSGRSSYNEQFF; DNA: TGTGCCACCAGTATTGGCGGGAGCGGGCGAAGCTCCTACAATGAGCAGTTCTTC
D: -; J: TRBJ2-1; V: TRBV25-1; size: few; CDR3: CASSELEEREQFF; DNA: TGTGCCAGCAGTGAATTGGAGGAGCGGGAGCAGTTCTTC